This is a list of T cell receptor beta chains from one sample in a study of CD8 T cells in Susac syndrome. TCRdb fed the immunoSEQ multiplex PCR reads into MiXCR, producing one record per CDR3 protein. The sample carries about 300,000 distinct CDR3 sequences, approximately 89% recorded once. The sample was CD8+ T cells from PBMCs. The receptors here all came from a human donor with multiple sclerosis. CDR3s include the opening cysteine and the closing phenylalanine or tryptophan.

j_gene	v_gene	CDR3aa
TRBJ2-1	TRBV7-2	CASSLAGAGPLSYNEQFF
TRBJ2-1	TRBV12-3/TRBV12-4	CASRGLAGNEQFF
TRBJ2-7	TRBV30	CAWSAGTSYEQYF
TRBJ2-7	TRBV27	CASSLSIGATHEQYF
TRBJ2-7	TRBV10-3	CAISDPGQEKGRVEQYF
TRBJ2-1	TRBV4-1	CAAGGLLHNEQFF
TRBJ2-7	TRBV7-9	CASSSSLLAGDEQYF
TRBJ1-3	TRBV2	CASSYPGDSGNTIYF
TRBJ2-2	TRBV30	CAWTGTGELFF
TRBJ2-6	TRBV24-1	CATSDLEGAGANVLTF
TRBJ2-3	TRBV30	CAWDSDTDTQYF
TRBJ2-1	TRBV10-3	CAISGQGIDEQFF
TRBJ2-3	TRBV6-5	CASSYSSTDTQYF
TRBJ2-2	TRBV12-3/TRBV12-4	CACPRGGLLNTGELFF
TRBJ2-1	TRBV28	CASSPYGIYNEQFF
TRBJ2-1	TRBV6-1	CASSEEAGNLYNEQFF
TRBJ2-7	TRBV9	CASSPTGDLSYEQYF
TRBJ2-3	TRBV12-3/TRBV12-4	CASTSGLSTDTQYF
TRBJ2-1	TRBV24-1	CATSDLPARGGYNEQFF
TRBJ2-4	TRBV6-6	CASRPSRVSKNIQYF
TRBJ1-6	TRBV7-2	CASSFTRTGGYNSPLHF
TRBJ1-4	TRBV4-3	CASSPSRSTNEKLFF
TRBJ2-1	TRBV19	CASSPTSGRVYNEQFF
TRBJ2-5	TRBV5-4	CASSSQGSETQYF
TRBJ1-5	TRBV5-1	CASSLSGGNQPQHF
TRBJ2-1	TRBV6-2/TRBV6-3	CASRKTGTGENNEQFF
TRBJ2-1	TRBV9	CASSGLGRSSYNEQFF
TRBJ2-1	TRBV18	CASSPPGGGGSYDEQFF
TRBJ1-5	TRBV7-2	CASSVWGPNQPQHF
TRBJ2-7	TRBV10-3	CAISDPSGDSEQYF
TRBJ2-1	TRBV20-1	CSALGLGATTYNEQFF
TRBJ2-2	TRBV19	CASSLTGENTGELFF
TRBJ2-3	TRBV11-3	CASSPGTSGTEADTQYF
TRBJ2-7	TRBV7-8	CASSVGQGGYEQYF
TRBJ1-4	TRBV7-9	CASRQGVEKLFF
TRBJ2-7	TRBV3-1	CASSQGWQGGEQYF
TRBJ2-7	TRBV2	CASSEPDRGSGSSYEQYF
TRBJ2-2	TRBV4-1	CASSQEESSDTGELFF
TRBJ2-4	TRBV4-2	CASSLGNRKAKNIQYF
TRBJ2-7	TRBV3-1	CASSQGLDRGLSEQYF
TRBJ2-7	TRBV30	CAWRVVASNEQYF